This T cell receptor beta chain was found in a study of T cells after yellow fever vaccination. Study-level information: Fractions containing few cells were prepared with SMART-Seq v4 Ultra Low Input. General study points: Bulk-population clonotypes that are abundant could appear as contaminants in FACS-sorted repertoires.

About this clonotype itself: The antigen is unknown.

The study made its TCR cDNA through 5'RACE template switching. That step introduced a universal primer site along with UMIs. One entry per CDR3 protein, called by TCRdb with MiXCR from the 5' RACE reads. This sample has 150,000 to 200,000 distinct CDR3 sequences; approximately 11% occur once, and the top ten carry 35% to 40%. The CDR3 totals 13 residues. V trimming: 6 bases; J trimming: 3 bases; junction bases outside the gene matches: 5. Germline CDR1 MDHEN, CDR2 SYDVKM. The source of this sequence is a man between 18 and 35 years old who received the YFV17D yellow fever vaccine. The chain combines TRBV28 with TRBJ2-7, with 7 bases matching TRBD1. The sample here was CD8+ T cells sorted from PBMCs, taken 15 days after the yellow fever booster vaccination. The CDR3 sequence: CASRGDRFYEQYV. In DNA form, the CDR3 reads TGTGCCAGCAGAGGGGACAGATTCTACGAGCAGTACGTC.